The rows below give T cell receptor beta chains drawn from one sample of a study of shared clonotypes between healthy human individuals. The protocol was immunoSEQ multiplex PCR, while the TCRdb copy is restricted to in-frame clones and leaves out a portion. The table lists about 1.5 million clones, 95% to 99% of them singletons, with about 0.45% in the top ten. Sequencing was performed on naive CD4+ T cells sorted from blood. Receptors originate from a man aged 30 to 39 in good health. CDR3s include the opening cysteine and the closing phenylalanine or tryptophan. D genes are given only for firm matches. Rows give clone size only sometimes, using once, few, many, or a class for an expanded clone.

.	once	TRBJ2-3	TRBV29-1	TGCAGCGTTGAAACAGACACAGATACGCAGTATTTT	CSVETDTDTQYF
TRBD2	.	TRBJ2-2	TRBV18	TGTGCCAGCTCACCAGGACTAGCGGGAATCAACACCGGGGAGCTGTTTTTT	CASSPGLAGINTGELFF
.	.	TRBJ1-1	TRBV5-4	TGTGCCAGCAGCTTGATCCATGAGAATGAAGCTTTCTTT	CASSLIHENEAFF
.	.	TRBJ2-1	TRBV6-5	TGTGCCAGCAGTCCTGGCTACCTTGGGGACAATGAGCAGTTCTTC	CASSPGYLGDNEQFF
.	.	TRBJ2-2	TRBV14	TGTGCCAGCAGCAGGGCGCAGGGCAACACCGGGGAGCTGTTTTTT	CASSRAQGNTGELFF
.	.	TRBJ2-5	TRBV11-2	TGTGCCAGCAGCAAGCGTATGCAAGAGACCCAGTACTTC	CASSKRMQETQYF
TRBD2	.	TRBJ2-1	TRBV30	TGTGCCTGGAGTACTCTTACTAGCGGGAGGGCCAATGAGCAGTTCTTC	CAWSTLTSGRANEQFF
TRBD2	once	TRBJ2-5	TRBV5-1	TGCGCCAGCTATGGCGGGAGGGCCGAAGAGACCCAGTACTTC	CASYGGRAEETQYF
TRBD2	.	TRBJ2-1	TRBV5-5	TGTGCCAGCAGCGCGAGTAGCGGGCGCGGCGATAATGAGCAGTTCTTC	CASSASSGRGDNEQFF
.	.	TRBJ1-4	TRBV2	TGTGCCAGCAGTGTATCTAGACAAGGGACCACTAATGAAAAACTGTTTTTT	CASSVSRQGTTNEKLFF
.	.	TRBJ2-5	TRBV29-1	TGCAGCGTTGATAAATCAGTCCAAGAGACCCAGTACTTC	CSVDKSVQETQYF
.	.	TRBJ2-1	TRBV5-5	TGTGCCAGCAGCCTGCACGGCATAGGGTACAATGAGCAGTTCTTC	CASSLHGIGYNEQFF
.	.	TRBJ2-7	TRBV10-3	TGTGCCATCAGCCCCTCTCGGCTGACTAACTACGAGCAGTACTTC	CAISPSRLTNYEQYF
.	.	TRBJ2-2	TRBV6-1	TGTGCCAGCAGTGAGAACAGGTTGAACACCGGGGAGCTGTTTTTT	CASSENRLNTGELFF
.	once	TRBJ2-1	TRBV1	TGCACCAGCAGCCAACGTCGGACTAGCGGGAGTTTTTTAAATGAGCAGTTCTTC	CTSSQRRTSGSFLNEQFF
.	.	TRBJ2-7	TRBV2	TGTGCCAGCAGTGAAAGGAGTAGTAACTCCTACGAGCAGTACTTC	CASSERSSNSYEQYF
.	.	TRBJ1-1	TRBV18	TGTGCCAGCTCTAAAAACACTGAAGCTTTCTTT	CASSKNTEAFF
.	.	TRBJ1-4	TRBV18	TGTGCCAGCTCACCAGGTCTCCAGGGGCAGGAACTGTTTTTT	CASSPGLQGQELFF
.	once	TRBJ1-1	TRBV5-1	TGCGCCAGCAGCGACGTCCCGAGCACTGAAGCTTTCTTT	CASSDVPSTEAFF
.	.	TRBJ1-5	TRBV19	TGTGCCAGTAGTACTCAGGGGATGAAGCCCCAGCATTTT	CASSTQGMKPQHF
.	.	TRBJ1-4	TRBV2	TGTGCCAGCAGCTTGGACGGATCCGAAAAACTGTTTTTT	CASSLDGSEKLFF
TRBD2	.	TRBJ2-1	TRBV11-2	TGTGCCAGCAGCTCGCGAGCCGGGACTAGCGGGATTTATGAGCAGTTCTTC	CASSSRAGTSGIYEQFF